Reported below is one TCR beta chain. Its antigen is still unknown. An end of the junction does not agree with germline; a read error may underlie this. The same CDR3 arises from other DNA sequences in this sample as well. This sample is drawn from a study of cytomegalovirus exposure and HLA in healthy donors. Study in general: Early on, a data release was issued that held about 85 million unique TCRs from HLA-typed donors.

The study ran its PCR with 60 Vbeta and 13 Jbeta primers. Using immunoSEQ multiplex PCR, the repertoire was profiled, and TCRdb retains in-frame clones only, with some absent. This sample has approximately 190,000 clones, with roughly four fifths found just once. The germline V gene encodes CDR1 MDHEN and CDR2 SYDVKM. CDR3 size: 15 residues. Findings of the study overall: Earlier results showed most TCR beta V segments being productive about 87% or about 30% of the time. CMV serostatus was the only immune exposure information that was available. The authors later linked a missense DCLRE1C variant to TCR beta V- and J-gene trimming.

The TCR was taken from a woman in her 30s in good health and CMV-seropositive. The sample consisted of PBMCs. The rearrangement joins TRBV28 to TRBJ1-2, with TRBD1 as a possible D gene (5 bases). CDR3 bases: TGCGCCAGCAGACCAGGCCCGACAGCTAACTATGGCTACACCTTC. This translates into CASRPGPTANYGYTF.